The 23 T cell receptor beta chains given below trace back to one sample, sequenced in a study of shared clonotypes between healthy human individuals. Sequencing was performed with immunoSEQ multiplex PCR; in TCRdb, only in-frame clones are kept and a portion is missing. This table has 800,000 or so clones, approximately 97% appearing once. Naive CD8 cells lacked CD45RO and underwent positive selection for CCR7, leaving out terminally differentiated effector memory CD45RA+ cells. The sequencing sample was made of naive CD8+ T cells sorted from blood. The receptors were sampled from a man aged 25-40 years in good health.

Notes on this clone: The sample holds other DNA sequences that translate to the same CDR3. The chain carries TRBV6-5 and TRBJ1-5; tentatively, D is TRBD1 (5 bases). Germline-derived CDR1 and CDR2 are MNHEY and SVGAGI. The CDR3 contains 14 residues. V lost 0 bases and J lost 4, with 7 bases in between. CDR3: CASSYSNRNQPQHF. The DNA of the CDR3 is TGTGCCAGCAGTTACTCGAACAGGAATCAGCCCCAGCATTTT.

V is TRBV7-9 and J is TRBJ2-1, with a tentative D call TRBD1 (6 bases). In germline, CDR1 is SEHNR, CDR2 FQNEAQ (reference sequence). Trimming pared 6 bases from V and 5 bases from J, leaving 11 bases between. There are 13 residues in the CDR3. CDR3 sequence (DNA): TGTGCCAGCAGACCCGACAGGAACAATGAGCAGTTCTTC. Amino acids: CASRPDRNNEQFF. The whole variable domain, remainder taken from reference TRBV7-9 and TRBJ2-1, is DTGVSQNPRHKITKRGQNVTFRCDPISEHNRLYWYRQTLGQGPEFLTYFQNEAQLEKSRLLSDRFSAERPKGSFSTLEIQRTEQGDSAMYLCASRPDRNNEQFFGPGTRLTVL.

The gene calls are TRBV6-5 and TRBJ1-1, with D hard to call. Germline CDR1 reads MNHEY; CDR2 reads SVGAGI. There are 14 residues in the CDR3. Trimming left V 7 bases short and J 5 bases short, with 17 bases between. DNA of the CDR3: TGTGCCAGCACCATTGGGTGGGGTAGTACTGAAGCTTTCTTT. Translation: CASTIGWGSTEAFF.

The J gene is TRBJ1-4, the V gene TRBV21-1; the table names TRBD1, a call not compared with the DNA. TRBV21-1 is tagged as a pseudogene. The CDR3 runs 21 residues. This chain's CDR3 is CASSAGTGCQSTGTTNEKLFF. CDR3 nucleotides: TGTGCCAGCAGCGCGGGGACAGGGTGCCAAAGTACGGGAACAACTAATGAAAAACTGTTTTTT.

The gene calls are TRBV2 and TRBJ1-4, with D possibly being TRBD1 (5 bases). The length of the CDR3 is 15 residues. Germline V gene lookup returns CDR1 SNHLY and CDR2 FYNNEI. The V and J ends lost 8 bases and 0 bases respectively, with 13 bases between them. The CDR3 nucleotides read TGTGCCAGCCTCGGGGGGTTTGCAACTAATGAAAAACTGTTTTTT. This encodes CASLGGFATNEKLFF.

The chain recombines TRBV5-1 with TRBJ2-7; no firm D call. There are 13 residues in the CDR3. Trimming left V 2 bases short and J 0 bases short, with 6 bases between. In germline, CDR1 is SGHRS, CDR2 YFSETQ. Written as DNA, the CDR3 is TGCGCCAGCAGCTTCGACCACTCCTACGAGCAGTACTTC. Amino acid sequence: CASSFDHSYEQYF. Variable domain in full (rest from reference TRBV5-1 and TRBJ2-7): KAGVTQTPRYLIKTRGQQVTLSCSPISGHRSVSWYQQTPGQGLQFLFEYFSETQRNKGNFPGRFSGRQFSNSRSEMNVSTLELGDSALYLCASSFDHSYEQYFGPGTRLTVT.

This chain joins TRBV5-6 and TRBJ2-1; 8 bases are shared with TRBD1. The CDR3 runs to 15 residues. Germline values: CDR1 SGHDT, CDR2 YYEEEE. With V trimmed by 6 bases and J by 2 bases, 7 bases remained unmatched. This chain's CDR3 is CASISRGRPYNEQFF. In nucleotides, the CDR3 is TGTGCCAGCATCAGCAGGGGGCGACCCTACAATGAGCAGTTCTTC.

The chain is built from TRBV4-2 and TRBJ2-7, with D possibly being TRBD1 or TRBD2 (5 bases each). V lost 0 bases and J lost 1, with 16 bases in between. This CDR3 has 17 residues. The germline V gene encodes CDR1 LGHNA and CDR2 YNFKEQ. CDR3 loop: CASSQDPAGEGSYEQYF. CDR3 DNA sequence: TGTGCCAGCAGCCAAGATCCGGCGGGCGAGGGGTCCTACGAGCAGTACTTC.

The chain links TRBV27 to TRBJ2-2; D may be TRBD1 (6 bases). The germline V gene encodes CDR1 MNHEY and CDR2 SMNVEV (reference sequence). V lost 4 bases, J lost 6 bases, and 12 bases lay in between. The CDR3 spans 14 residues. The DNA of the CDR3 is TGTGCCAGCAGTTCGGGACAACACGCCGGGGAGCTGTTTTTT. Translating it yields CASSSGQHAGELFF.

J is TRBJ1-4 and V is TRBV27; D ambiguous. V was clipped by 1 base and J by 12 bases, with 12 bases between them. CDR3 length: 13 amino acids. Looked up from germline, CDR1 is MNHEY and CDR2 is SMNVEV (reference sequence). The CDR3 reads CASSLLGPEQLFF. The CDR3 DNA sequence: TGTGCCAGCAGTTTATTGGGCCCTGAGCAACTGTTTTTT.

The rearrangement links TRBV10-1 to TRBJ2-2; D gene uncertain. The CDR3 runs 15 residues. Germline V gene data show CDR1 as WNHNN and CDR2 as SYGVQD (reference sequence). Trimming shortened V by 3 bases and J by 5 bases, and 13 bases separated the two germline ends. As DNA, the CDR3 is TGCGCCAGCAGTGACCTCCCTATGGGGACCGGGGAGCTGTTTTTT. Its protein product is CASSDLPMGTGELFF.

The rearrangement joins TRBV9 to TRBJ2-1; D is unclear. V shed 3 bases and J shed 15 bases, with 16 bases lying between them. Per the germline V gene, CDR1 is SGDLS and CDR2 is YYNGEE. The CDR3 length is 12 residues. CDR3 loop: CASSGLTERPFF. DNA of the CDR3: TGTGCCAGCAGCGGCCTTACTGAGAGGCCGTTCTTC.

The chain joins TRBV27 to TRBJ1-1, with D perhaps TRBD1 (5 bases). The CDR3 runs to 14 residues. Germline assignment: CDR1 MNHEY and CDR2 SMNVEV (reference sequence). With 6 bases removed from V and 7 bases from J, the gap between germline ends came to 18 bases. For the CDR3, the DNA is TGTGCCAGCAGCCCGAAGGGGTGGAGGGGTGAAGCTTTCTTT. This encodes CASSPKGWRGEAFF.

In regard to this clone: Other DNA sequences from this sample encode an identical CDR3 as well. This sequence joins TRBV6-5 and TRBJ2-7, with D hard to call. V lost 0 bases and J lost 4, with 4 bases in between. CDR3 length: 12 amino acids. Germline V gene data show CDR1 as MNHEY and CDR2 as SVGAGI. The CDR3 bases are TGTGCCAGCAGTTACTCTCCTTACGAGCAGTACTTC. Translating it yields CASSYSPYEQYF.

CDR3 amino acids: CASSLETGFDEQYF. The CDR3 region has the DNA TGTGCCAGCAGCCTGGAGACAGGGTTTGACGAGCAGTACTTC. V and J are TRBV11-2 and TRBJ2-7, with 7 bases aligning to TRBD1. There are 14 residues in the CDR3. Germline V gene lookup returns CDR1 SGHAT and CDR2 FQNNGV. J gave up 5 bases and V 5 bases, and 9 bases lay outside the gene matches.

This chain connects TRBV7-8 to TRBJ1-1; no reliable D call. Trimming removed 1 base from V and 4 bases from J, with 7 bases in between. Germline V lookup: CDR1 SGHVS, CDR2 FQNEAQ. This CDR3 is built from 13 residues. The CDR3 here is CASSLGRLTEAFF. CDR3 sequence (DNA): TGTGCCAGCAGCTTAGGACGGCTCACTGAAGCTTTCTTT.

V is TRBV25-1 and J is TRBJ1-2, with D unclear. Trimming cost V 1 base and J 3 bases, with 12 bases left between them. Germline V gene data show CDR1 as MGHDK and CDR2 as SYGVNS. The CDR3 spans 15 residues. The CDR3 region has the DNA TGTGCCAGCAGTGAATTATCAGGCGATGACTATGGCTACACCTTC. It codes for CASSELSGDDYGYTF.

The chain uses TRBV27 and TRBJ2-7; D remains unclear. The CDR3 is made up of 14 amino acids. CDR1 and CDR2 (germline): MNHEY, SMNVEV (reference sequence). The V and J ends lost 2 bases and 2 bases respectively, with 10 bases between them. CDR3 region: CASSLPGRTYEQYF. The DNA for the CDR3 is TGTGCCAGCAGTTTACCGGGCCGGACCTACGAGCAGTACTTC.

The chain uses TRBV19 and TRBJ1-1, with D perhaps matching TRBD1 (6 bases). Germline-derived CDR1 and CDR2 are LNHDA and SQIVND (reference sequence). The CDR3 loop spans 13 amino acids. The ends were cut back, 2 bases at V and 6 bases at J, with 10 bases in the middle. The CDR3 DNA reads TGTGCCAGTAGTATACAGGGGCTTCCTGAAGCTTTCTTT. Amino acid sequence: CASSIQGLPEAFF.

The sample holds one count of this clone. The chain employs TRBV9 and TRBJ2-7; D is perhaps TRBD2 (6 bases). CDR3 length: 16 amino acids. Germline loops: CDR1 SGDLS, CDR2 YYNGEE. Trimming stripped 0 bases from V and 5 bases from J, with 18 bases between. The CDR3 DNA follows: TGTGCCAGCAGCGTAGGTGGGACCTTAGGAGGGAACGAGCAGTACTTC. This translates into CASSVGGTLGGNEQYF.

This chain joins TRBV5-5 and TRBJ2-7; 9 positions agree with TRBD2. J lost 1 base, V lost 0 bases, and 8 bases had no gene match. Germline values: CDR1 SGHKS, CDR2 YYEKEE (reference sequence). CDR3 length: 17 residues. The CDR3 DNA reads TGTGCCAGCAGCTTGGTTCAGTATAGCGGGAGTTCCTACGAGCAGTACTTC. Amino acids: CASSLVQYSGSSYEQYF.

On this clone: Distinct nucleotide sequences in the sample also encode this CDR3. V gene TRBV29-1 combines with J gene TRBJ2-7; tentatively, D is TRBD1 (5 bases). V shed 5 bases and J shed 4 bases, with 9 bases lying between them. CDR3 length: 11 amino acids. The germline CDR1 and CDR2 sequences are SQVTM and ANQGSEA. The CDR3 protein is CSVHQGYEQYF. The CDR3 bases are TGCAGCGTTCACCAGGGTTACGAGCAGTACTTC.

The chain couples TRBV6-1 to TRBJ2-1; 10 bases are a match to TRBD2. CDR3 length equals 18 residues. Trimming removed 4 bases from V and 6 bases from J; junction bases left unmatched: 15. Germline CDR1 reads MNHNS; CDR2 reads SASEGT. Here the CDR3 reads CASSGELAGDLFGNEQFF. DNA for the CDR3: TGTGCCAGCAGTGGGGAGCTAGCGGGAGACCTATTTGGCAATGAGCAGTTCTTC.